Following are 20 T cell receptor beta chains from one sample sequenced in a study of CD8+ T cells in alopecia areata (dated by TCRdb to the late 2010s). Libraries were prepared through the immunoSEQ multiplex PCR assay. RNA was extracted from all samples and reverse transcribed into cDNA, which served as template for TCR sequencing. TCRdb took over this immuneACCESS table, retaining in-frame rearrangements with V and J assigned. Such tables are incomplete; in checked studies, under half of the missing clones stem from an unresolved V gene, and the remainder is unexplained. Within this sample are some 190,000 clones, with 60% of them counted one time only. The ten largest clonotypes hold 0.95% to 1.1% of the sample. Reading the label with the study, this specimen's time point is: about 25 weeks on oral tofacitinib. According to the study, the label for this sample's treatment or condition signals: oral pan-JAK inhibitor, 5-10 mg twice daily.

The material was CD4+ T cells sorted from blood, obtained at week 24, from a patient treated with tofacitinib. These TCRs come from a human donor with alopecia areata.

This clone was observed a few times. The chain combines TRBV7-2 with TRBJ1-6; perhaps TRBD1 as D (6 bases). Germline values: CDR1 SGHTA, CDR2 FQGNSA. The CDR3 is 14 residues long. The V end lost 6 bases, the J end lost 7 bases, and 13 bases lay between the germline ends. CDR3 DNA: TGTGCCAGCAGATCACAGGGAGAAAATTCACCCCTCCACTTT. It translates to CASRSQGENSPLHF.

In nucleotides, the CDR3 is TGTGCCAGCAGTTTACAGGGGCCTGAGCAGTTCTTC. Its translation is CASSLQGPEQFF. The chain combines TRBV7-9 with TRBJ2-1, with 7 bases lining up with TRBD1. Germline CDR1 SEHNR, CDR2 FQNEAQ (reference sequence). Trimming cost V 6 bases and J 9 bases; bases outside gene matches: 5. This CDR3 is 12 amino acids long.

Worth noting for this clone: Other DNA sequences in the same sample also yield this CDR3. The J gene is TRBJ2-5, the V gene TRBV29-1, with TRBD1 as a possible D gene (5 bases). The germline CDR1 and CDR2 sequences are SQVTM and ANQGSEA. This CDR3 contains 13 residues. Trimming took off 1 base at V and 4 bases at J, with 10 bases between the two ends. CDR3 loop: CSVEGGRGETQYF. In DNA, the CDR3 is TGCAGCGTTGAAGGGGGAAGGGGAGAGACCCAGTACTTC.

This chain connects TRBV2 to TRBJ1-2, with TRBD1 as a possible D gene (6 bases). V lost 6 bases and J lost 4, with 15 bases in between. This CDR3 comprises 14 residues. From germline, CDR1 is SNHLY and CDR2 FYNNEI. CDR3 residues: CASSADRASYGYTF. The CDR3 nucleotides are TGTGCCAGCAGCGCGGACAGAGCGAGCTATGGCTACACCTTC.

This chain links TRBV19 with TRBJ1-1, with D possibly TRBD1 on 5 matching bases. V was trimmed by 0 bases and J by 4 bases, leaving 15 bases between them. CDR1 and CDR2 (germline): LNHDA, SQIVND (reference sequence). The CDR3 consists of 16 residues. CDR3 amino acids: CASSIDTRGTATEAFF. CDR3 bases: TGTGCCAGTAGTATAGATACAAGGGGCACGGCCACTGAAGCTTTCTTT.

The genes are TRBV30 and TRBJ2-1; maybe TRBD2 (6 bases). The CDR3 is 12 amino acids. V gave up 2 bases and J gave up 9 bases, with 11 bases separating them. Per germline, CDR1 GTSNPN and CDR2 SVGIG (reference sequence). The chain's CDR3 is CAWSWLAAEQFF. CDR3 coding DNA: TGTGCCTGGAGTTGGTTAGCGGCTGAGCAGTTCTTC.

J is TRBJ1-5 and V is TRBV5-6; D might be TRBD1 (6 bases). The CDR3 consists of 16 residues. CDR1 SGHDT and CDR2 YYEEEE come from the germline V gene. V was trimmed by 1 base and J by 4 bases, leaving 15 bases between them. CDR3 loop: CASSLFQGMGNQPQHF. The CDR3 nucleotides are TGTGCCAGCAGCTTGTTTCAGGGGATGGGGAATCAGCCCCAGCATTTT. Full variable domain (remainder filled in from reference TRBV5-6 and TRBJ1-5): DAGVTQSPTHLIKTRGQQVTLRCSPKSGHDTVSWYQQALGQGPQFIFQYYEEEERQRGNFPDRFSGHQFPNYSSELNVNALLLGDSALYLCASSLFQGMGNQPQHFGDGTRLSIL.

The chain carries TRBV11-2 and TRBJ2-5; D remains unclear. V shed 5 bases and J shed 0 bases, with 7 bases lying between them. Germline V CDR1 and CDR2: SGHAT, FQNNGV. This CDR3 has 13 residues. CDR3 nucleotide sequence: TGTGCCAGCAGCGTCAGAAACCAAGAGACCCAGTACTTC. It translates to CASSVRNQETQYF. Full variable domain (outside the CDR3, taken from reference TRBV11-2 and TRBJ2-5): EAGVAQSPRYKIIEKRQSVAFWCNPISGHATLYWYQQILGQGPKLLIQFQNNGVVDDSQLPKDRFSAERLKGVDSTLKIQPAKLEDSAVYLCASSVRNQETQYFGPGTRLLVL.

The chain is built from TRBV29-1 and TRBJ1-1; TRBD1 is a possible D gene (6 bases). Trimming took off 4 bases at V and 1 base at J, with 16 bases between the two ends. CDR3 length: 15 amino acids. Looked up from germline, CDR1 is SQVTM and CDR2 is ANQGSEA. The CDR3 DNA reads TGCAGCGTTGCATACAGGGCCGCAAAGAACACTGAAGCTTTCTTT. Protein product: CSVAYRAAKNTEAFF.

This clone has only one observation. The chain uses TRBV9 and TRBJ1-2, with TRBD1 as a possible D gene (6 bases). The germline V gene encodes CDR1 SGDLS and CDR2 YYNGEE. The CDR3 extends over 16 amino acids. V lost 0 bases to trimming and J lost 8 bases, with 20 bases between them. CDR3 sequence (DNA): TGTGCCAGCAGCGTAGAGGAGGGGGAGGCTCTGGGAGGCTACACCTTC. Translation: CASSVEEGEALGGYTF.

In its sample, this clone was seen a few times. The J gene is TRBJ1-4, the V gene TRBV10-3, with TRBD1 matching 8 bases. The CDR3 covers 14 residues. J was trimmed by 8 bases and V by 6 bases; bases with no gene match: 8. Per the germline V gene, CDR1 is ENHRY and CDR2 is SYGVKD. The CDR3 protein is CAIRADRGEEKLFF. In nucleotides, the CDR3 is TGTGCCATCAGAGCCGACAGGGGCGAAGAAAAACTGTTTTTT.

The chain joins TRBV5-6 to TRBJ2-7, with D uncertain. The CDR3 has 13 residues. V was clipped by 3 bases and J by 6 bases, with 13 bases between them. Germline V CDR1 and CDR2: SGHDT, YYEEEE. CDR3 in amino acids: CASSSSYDTEQYF. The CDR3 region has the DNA TGTGCCAGCAGCTCCTCCTATGATACCGAGCAGTACTTC.

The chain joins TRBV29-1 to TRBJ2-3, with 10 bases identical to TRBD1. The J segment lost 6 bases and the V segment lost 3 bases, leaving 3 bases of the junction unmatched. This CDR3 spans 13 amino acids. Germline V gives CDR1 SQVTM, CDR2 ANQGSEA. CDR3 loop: CSVETGGEDTQYF. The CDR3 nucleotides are TGCAGCGTTGAGACAGGGGGCGAGGATACGCAGTATTTT.

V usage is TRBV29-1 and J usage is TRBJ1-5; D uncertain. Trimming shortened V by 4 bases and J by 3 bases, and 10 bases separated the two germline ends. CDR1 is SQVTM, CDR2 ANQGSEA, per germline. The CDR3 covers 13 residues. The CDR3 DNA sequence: TGCAGCGTTGGGGCCCAGGTCAATCAGCCCCAGCATTTT. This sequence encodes CSVGAQVNQPQHF. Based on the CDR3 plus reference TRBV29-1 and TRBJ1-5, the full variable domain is SAVISQKPSRDICQRGTSLTIQCQVDSQVTMMFWYRQQPGQSLTLIATANQGSEATYESGFVIDKFPISRPNLTFSTLTVSNMSPEDSSIYLCSVGAQVNQPQHFGDGTRLSIL.

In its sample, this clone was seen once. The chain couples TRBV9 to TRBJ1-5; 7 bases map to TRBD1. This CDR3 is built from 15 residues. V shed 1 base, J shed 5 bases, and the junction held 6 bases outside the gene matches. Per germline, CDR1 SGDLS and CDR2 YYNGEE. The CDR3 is CASSVSGGRDQPQHF. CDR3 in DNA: TGTGCCAGCAGCGTATCAGGGGGAAGGGATCAGCCCCAGCATTTT.

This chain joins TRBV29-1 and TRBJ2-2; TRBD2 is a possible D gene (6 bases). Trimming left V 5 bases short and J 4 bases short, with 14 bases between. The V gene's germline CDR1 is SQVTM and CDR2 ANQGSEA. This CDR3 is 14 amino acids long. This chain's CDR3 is CSVTSRPPTGELFF. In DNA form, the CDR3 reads TGCAGCGTTACTAGCCGTCCTCCCACCGGGGAGCTGTTTTTT.

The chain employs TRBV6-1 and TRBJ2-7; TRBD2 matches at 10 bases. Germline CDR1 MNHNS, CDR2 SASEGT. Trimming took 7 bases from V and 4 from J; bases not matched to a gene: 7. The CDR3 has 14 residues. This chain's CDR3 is CASTGVSGGYEQYF. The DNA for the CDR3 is TGTGCCAGCACAGGGGTTAGCGGGGGGTACGAGCAGTACTTC.

CDR3 bases: TGTGCCAGCAGTGGACAGGGGGGCACTGAAGCTTTCTTT. This codes for CASSGQGGTEAFF. The chain has TRBV27 and TRBJ1-1; TRBD1 aligns across 10 bases. Germline V gene sequence: CDR1 MNHEY, CDR2 SMNVEV (reference sequence). CDR3 length equals 13 residues. V gave up 5 bases and J gave up 4 bases; unmatched junction bases: 1.

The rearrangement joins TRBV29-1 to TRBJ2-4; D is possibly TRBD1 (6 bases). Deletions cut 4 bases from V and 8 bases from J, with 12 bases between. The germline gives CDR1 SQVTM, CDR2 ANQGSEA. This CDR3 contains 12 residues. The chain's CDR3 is CSVVWGPDIQYF. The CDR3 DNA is TGCAGCGTTGTCTGGGGGCCTGACATTCAGTACTTC.

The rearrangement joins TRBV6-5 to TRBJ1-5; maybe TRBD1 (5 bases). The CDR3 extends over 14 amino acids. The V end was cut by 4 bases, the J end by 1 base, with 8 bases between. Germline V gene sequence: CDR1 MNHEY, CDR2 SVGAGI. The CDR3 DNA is TGTGCCAGCAGTTCCGCAGGGAGCAATCAGCCCCAGCATTTT. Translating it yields CASSSAGSNQPQHF.